This is a list of T cell receptor beta chains from one sample in a study of blood T cell repertoires in COVID-19. Libraries were prepared by immunoSEQ multiplex PCR; TCRdb keeps only in-frame clonotypes and omits some of them. The data contain around 370,000 clones, around 87% of them singletons. Material for sequencing was peripheral blood. These receptors were collected from a man aged 18 to 35 with active or convalescent COVID-19. Each CDR3 is given with its conserved first and last residue. D genes are given only for firm matches. Clone size is stated in some rows and not others, as once, few, many or a class when expanded.

size,V,J,D,DNA,CDR3
-,TRBV4-2,TRBJ2-3,TRBD2,TGTGCCAGCAGCCACACTAGCGGCCTCAGCACAGATACGCAGTATTTT,CASSHTSGLSTDTQYF
-,TRBV19,TRBJ1-2,-,TGTGCCAGTAGTAGACTAAGGACAGAGGTACTGGAGGGCTACACCTTC,CASSRLRTEVLEGYTF
-,TRBV7-2,TRBJ2-7,TRBD1,TGTGCCAGCAGCACCCGTGGACAGGGGGCCTACGAGCAGTACTTC,CASSTRGQGAYEQYF
-,TRBV28,TRBJ1-4,TRBD1,TGTGCCAGCACCGTGAGCTTAGGGACAGGGGTTGAAAAACTGTTTTTT,CASTVSLGTGVEKLFF
-,TRBV4-2,TRBJ1-5,-,TGTGCCAGCAGCCAACTCGACGGGTATAGCAATCAGCCCCAGCATTTT,CASSQLDGYSNQPQHF
-,TRBV6-5,TRBJ2-2,TRBD2,TGTGCCAGCAGATGGACTAGCGAAACCGGGGAGCTGTTTTTT,CASRWTSETGELFF
once,TRBV7-9,TRBJ2-7,TRBD2,TGTGCCAGCAGGATATCCGGGGACTACTCCTACGAGCAGTACTTC,CASRISGDYSYEQYF
-,TRBV4-3,TRBJ1-2,TRBD1,TGCGCCAGCAGGCACTTGGGACAGGCTAACTATGGCTACACCTTC,CASRHLGQANYGYTF
-,TRBV12-5,TRBJ2-1,-,TGTGCTAGTGGTTTGGCAGACTCCTACAATGAGCAGTTCTTC,CASGLADSYNEQFF
-,TRBV3-1/TRBV3-2,TRBJ2-2,-,TGTGCCAGCAGTCTAGGACAGAACACCGGGGAGCTGTTTTTT,CASSLGQNTGELFF
-,TRBV18,TRBJ1-5,TRBD1,TGTGCCAGCTCACCCGACAGGGGGGTTAATAGCAATCAGCCCCAGCATTTT,CASSPDRGVNSNQPQHF
-,TRBV4-3,TRBJ1-4,-,TGCGCCAGCAGCCGCGAAAGGGGTATTAGGGAAAAACTGTTTTTT,CASSRERGIREKLFF
-,TRBV5-1,TRBJ2-6,TRBD1,TGCGCCAGCAGCTTCGGACAGGAGAGCTCTGGGGCCAACGTGCTGACTTTC,CASSFGQESSGANVLTF
once,TRBV28,TRBJ2-1,-,TGTGCCAGCAGTTCATTAAGCGCTCTCTCCTACAATGAGCAGTTCTTC,CASSSLSALSYNEQFF
-,TRBV20-1,TRBJ1-2,TRBD1,TGCAGTGCTAGTGACACAGGGGGCGGGGTCTATGGCTACACCTTC,CSASDTGGGVYGYTF
-,TRBV6-2/TRBV6-3,TRBJ1-2,-,TGTGCCAGCAGTTCCGCGACAGGTTCTGGGTATGGCTACACCTTC,CASSSATGSGYGYTF
-,TRBV10-3,TRBJ2-1,-,TGTGCCATCAGTGAGTCCACAGAGAATGAGCAGTTCTTC,CAISESTENEQFF
-,TRBV7-7,TRBJ2-5,-,TGTGCCAGCAGCACGGGACTCCTAGAGACCCAGTACTTC,CASSTGLLETQYF
once,TRBV13,TRBJ1-4,-,TGTGCCAGCAGCTTTGGCACAGGGAATAATGAAAAACTGTTTTTT,CASSFGTGNNEKLFF
-,TRBV6-2/TRBV6-3,TRBJ1-4,-,TGTGCCAGCAGCTCGTGGAGAACTAATGAAAAACTGTTTTTT,CASSSWRTNEKLFF
-,TRBV27,TRBJ1-6,TRBD1,TGTGCCAGCAGCCTACATCGACAGGGAAATTCACCCCTCCACTTT,CASSLHRQGNSPLHF
-,TRBV14,TRBJ2-7,TRBD1,TGTGCCAGCAGCCAAGATCCACCGGGACAGACCTACGAGCAGTACTTC,CASSQDPPGQTYEQYF
-,TRBV7-3,TRBJ2-3,TRBD1,TGTGCCAGCAGCGACATTGGACAGGCAGCAGATACGCAGTATTTT,CASSDIGQAADTQYF
-,TRBV7-9,TRBJ2-7,TRBD1,TGTGCCAGCGGGATAACGGACAGGGCGAACGAGCAGTACTTC,CASGITDRANEQYF
-,TRBV28,TRBJ1-2,TRBD1,TGTGCCAGCACAAGGACAGGGGAATTCTATGGCTACACCTTC,CASTRTGEFYGYTF
once,TRBV5-1,TRBJ1-4,-,TGCGCCAGCAGCTTGGGAGGGGCTAGCGGCTTTGTTGAAAAACTGTTTTTT,CASSLGGASGFVEKLFF
-,TRBV24-1,TRBJ2-5,-,TGTGCCACCAGTGACTTGGACAGCCCCCAGTACTTC,CATSDLDSPQYF
-,TRBV4-2,TRBJ2-1,TRBD2,TGTGCCAGCAGCCACGATATAACGGGGGGATACAATGAGCAGTTCTTC,CASSHDITGGYNEQFF
-,TRBV1,TRBJ2-5,-,TGCACCAGCAGCCAAGATTACCGGGGCCAAGAGACCCAGTACTTC,CTSSQDYRGQETQYF
-,TRBV30,TRBJ1-2,-,TGTGCCTGGGAGAGACAGTACTATGGCTACACCTTC,CAWERQYYGYTF
-,TRBV5-1,TRBJ1-3,-,TGCGCCAGCAGCCCAGGAGGTTCTGGAAACACCATATATTTT,CASSPGGSGNTIYF
-,TRBV3-1/TRBV3-2,TRBJ1-2,TRBD1,TGTGCCAGCAGGAAACTGGGACAGCCCTCCAATTATGGCTACACCTTC,CASRKLGQPSNYGYTF
-,TRBV27,TRBJ2-4,-,TGTGCCAGCAGTTTGATAGGGGGGGCTGGGAACATTCAGTACTTC,CASSLIGGAGNIQYF
-,TRBV5-1,TRBJ2-3,TRBD2,TGCGCCAGCAGCTTGGCGATTGGGACTAGCGGTAAAGATACGCAGTATTTT,CASSLAIGTSGKDTQYF
-,TRBV6-5,TRBJ2-7,-,TGTGCCAGCAGTTACCGTGGGGGCTTTAGGTCCTACGAGCAGTACTTC,CASSYRGGFRSYEQYF
-,TRBV30,TRBJ1-3,-,TGTGCCTGGAGTCCGTCAGCTGGAAACACCATATATTTT,CAWSPSAGNTIYF
-,TRBV6-5,TRBJ1-5,-,TGTGCCAGCAGATCAGGAAACCAGCTCCAGCATTTT,CASRSGNQLQHF
-,TRBV7-2,TRBJ1-6,-,TGTGCCAGCAGCTGGTCCAGTCAGTATAATTCACCCCTCCACTTT,CASSWSSQYNSPLHF
-,TRBV28,TRBJ1-2,-,TGTGCCAGCAGTTTAGCCAGGGACTATGGCTACACCTTC,CASSLARDYGYTF
once,TRBV28,TRBJ2-3,TRBD2,TGTGCCAGCAGTTCAAACCCGGGACTAGCGGGAGGTGGAGATACGCAGTATTTT,CASSSNPGLAGGGDTQYF
-,TRBV2,TRBJ1-2,-,TGTGCCAGCAGTGAAAACTCTGGCTATGGCTACACCTTC,CASSENSGYGYTF
-,TRBV7-2,TRBJ1-1,-,TGTGCCAGCAGGCCGGGACAAATGGGCACTGAAGCTTTCTTT,CASRPGQMGTEAFF
-,TRBV25-1,TRBJ1-1,-,TGTGCCAGCAGTGAAGGCAGGGACACTGAAGCTTTCTTT,CASSEGRDTEAFF
-,TRBV27,TRBJ1-2,-,TGTGCCAGCAGCTCGATAGACAGCATTAACTATGGCTACACCTTC,CASSSIDSINYGYTF
-,TRBV4-1,TRBJ2-1,TRBD2,TGCGCCAGCAGCCAGGGACTAGCGGGAGGCAATGAGCAGTTCTTC,CASSQGLAGGNEQFF
-,TRBV6-5,TRBJ2-5,-,TGTGCCAGCAGCGGGCAGGGGCAAGAGACCCAGTACTTC,CASSGQGQETQYF
-,TRBV3-1/TRBV3-2,TRBJ2-7,-,TGTGCCAGCAGCCAAGATAACTATTCCGAGCAGTACTTC,CASSQDNYSEQYF
-,TRBV4-2,TRBJ1-1,TRBD1,TGTGCCAGCAGCCGTCCGGGACAGGGGCTGAACACTGAAGCTTTCTTT,CASSRPGQGLNTEAFF
-,TRBV19,TRBJ2-1,-,TGTGCCAGTAGTACCGGACTGGGCCCCAATGAGCAGTTCTTC,CASSTGLGPNEQFF